This record concerns one T cell receptor beta chain sequence. The germline V and J ends were trimmed by 5 bases and 2 bases, with 13 bases remaining between them. Germline V lookup: CDR1 SGHTA, CDR2 FQGTGA. The CDR3 covers 14 residues. The data were taken from a study of blood T cell repertoires in COVID-19. Repertoires were generated with immunoSEQ multiplex PCR, while TCRdb's copy carries only in-frame clones and drops some. Here the sample spans approximately 250,000 clones, approximately 82% being singletons. This sequence was found in a man aged 35-49 years who had recovered from COVID-19. The sample consisted of PBMCs or T cells enriched from blood (not recorded which). The rearrangement uses TRBV7-3 and TRBJ2-7; D is uncertain. Here the CDR3 reads CASSPRGGAYEQYF. Here the CDR3 DNA reads TGTGCCAGCAGCCCCCGCGGCGGTGCCTACGAGCAGTACTTC.